A selection of T cell receptor beta chains follows, all from one sample in a study of control samples from healthy donors and cancer patients. Method: immunoSEQ multiplex PCR; TCRdb's copy keeps in-frame clones and lacks some. The data contain about 180,000 clones, roughly nine tenths of them singletons. Sequenced material: blood. Receptors were obtained from a man younger than 40 in good health. Each CDR3 is given with its conserved first and last residue. Fields, in order: V gene, D gene, J gene, clone size, CDR3 protein, CDR3 DNA. D genes are given only for firm matches. A clone size is listed for some rows: how often the clone was seen (once, few, many), or a class if it is expanded.

TRBV6-2/TRBV6-3	-	TRBJ1-2	-	CASSYSRQGNYGYTF	TGTGCCAGCAGTTACTCGAGGCAGGGTAACTATGGCTACACCTTC
TRBV11-2	-	TRBJ2-7	once	CASSLVFPSSYEQYF	TGTGCCAGCAGCTTAGTGTTTCCTAGCTCCTACGAGCAGTACTTC
TRBV30	-	TRBJ2-7	-	CAWSGGSGQGIYEQYF	TGTGCCTGGAGTGGAGGTTCGGGGCAGGGGATCTACGAGCAGTACTTC
TRBV12-3/TRBV12-4	-	TRBJ1-1	-	CASSLVKLTEAFF	TGTGCCAGCAGTTTAGTGAAGCTGACTGAAGCTTTCTTT
TRBV6-2/TRBV6-3	TRBD2	TRBJ2-3	-	CASSRLAESTDTQYF	TGTGCCAGCAGCCGACTAGCGGAGAGCACAGATACGCAGTATTTT
TRBV29-1	-	TRBJ1-1	-	CSVAVQGSTEAFF	TGCAGCGTTGCCGTCCAGGGGAGCACTGAAGCTTTCTTT
TRBV4-1	-	TRBJ2-7	once	CASSQAPGLEQYF	TGCGCCAGCAGCCAAGCCCCCGGATTAGAGCAGTACTTC
TRBV18	-	TRBJ1-1	-	CASSPGQGLEAFF	TGTGCCAGCTCACCGGGCCAAGGTCTTGAAGCTTTCTTT
TRBV7-2	-	TRBJ1-6	-	CASSLDGLYNSPLHF	TGTGCCAGCAGCCTGGACGGACTCTATAATTCACCCCTCCACTTT
TRBV5-1	-	TRBJ1-1	-	CASSLDWNTEAFF	TGCGCCAGCAGCTTGGATTGGAACACTGAAGCTTTCTTT
TRBV5-1	TRBD1	TRBJ1-1	-	CASRTGTGENTEAFF	TGCGCCAGCAGAACCGGGACAGGGGAGAACACTGAAGCTTTCTTT
TRBV5-1	TRBD1	TRBJ1-2	-	CASGNTGTGSSGYTF	TGCGCCAGCGGAAATACCGGGACAGGGTCCAGCGGCTACACCTTC
TRBV6-1	TRBD2	TRBJ2-1	-	CASSEVRGLAVTNEQFF	TGTGCCAGCAGTGAAGTCCGTGGTCTAGCGGTAACCAATGAGCAGTTCTTC